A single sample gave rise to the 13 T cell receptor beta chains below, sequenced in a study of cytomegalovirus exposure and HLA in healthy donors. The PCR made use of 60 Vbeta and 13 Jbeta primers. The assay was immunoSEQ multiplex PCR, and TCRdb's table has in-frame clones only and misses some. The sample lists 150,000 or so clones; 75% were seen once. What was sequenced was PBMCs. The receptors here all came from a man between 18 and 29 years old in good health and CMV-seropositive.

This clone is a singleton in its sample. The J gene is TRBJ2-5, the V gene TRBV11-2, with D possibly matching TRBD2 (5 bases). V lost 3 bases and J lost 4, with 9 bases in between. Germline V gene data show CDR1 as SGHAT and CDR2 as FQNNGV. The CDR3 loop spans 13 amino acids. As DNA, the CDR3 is TGTGCCAGCAGCTTCGACTATAGAGAGACCCAGTACTTC. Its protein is CASSFDYRETQYF. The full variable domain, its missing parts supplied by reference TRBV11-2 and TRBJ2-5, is EAGVAQSPRYKIIEKRQSVAFWCNPISGHATLYWYQQILGQGPKLLIQFQNNGVVDDSQLPKDRFSAERLKGVDSTLKIQPAKLEDSAVYLCASSFDYRETQYFGPGTRLLVL.

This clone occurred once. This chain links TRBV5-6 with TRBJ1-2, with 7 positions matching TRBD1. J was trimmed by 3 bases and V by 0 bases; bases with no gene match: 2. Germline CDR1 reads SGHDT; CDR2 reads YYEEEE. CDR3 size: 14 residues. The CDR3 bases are TGTGCCAGCAGCTTGGCGGGACAGTACTATGGCTACACCTTC. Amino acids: CASSLAGQYYGYTF.

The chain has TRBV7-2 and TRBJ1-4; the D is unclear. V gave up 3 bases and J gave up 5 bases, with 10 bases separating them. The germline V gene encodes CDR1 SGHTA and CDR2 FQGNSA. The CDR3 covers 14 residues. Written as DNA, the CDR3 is TGTGCCAGCAGCTTTTTTGGGCAGAATGAAAAACTGTTTTTT. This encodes CASSFFGQNEKLFF.

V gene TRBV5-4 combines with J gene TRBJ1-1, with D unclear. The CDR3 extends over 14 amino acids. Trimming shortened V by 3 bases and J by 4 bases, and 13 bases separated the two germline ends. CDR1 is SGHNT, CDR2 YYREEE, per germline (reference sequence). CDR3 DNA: TGTGCCAGCAGCTCGGGAGGGAGCAGCACTGAAGCTTTCTTT. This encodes CASSSGGSSTEAFF. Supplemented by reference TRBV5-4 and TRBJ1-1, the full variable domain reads ETGVTQSPTHLIKTRGQQVTLRCSSQSGHNTVSWYQQALGQGPQFIFQYYREEENGRGNFPPRFSGLQFPNYSSELNVNALELDDSALYLCASSSGGSSTEAFFGQGTRLTVV.

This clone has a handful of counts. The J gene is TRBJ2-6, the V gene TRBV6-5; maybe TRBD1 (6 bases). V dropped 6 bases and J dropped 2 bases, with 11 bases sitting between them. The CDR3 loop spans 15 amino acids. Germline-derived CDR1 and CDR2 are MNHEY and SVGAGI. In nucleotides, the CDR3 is TGTGCCAGCAGCCTACACAGGGCTGGGGCCAACGTCCTGACTTTC. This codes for CASSLHRAGANVLTF.

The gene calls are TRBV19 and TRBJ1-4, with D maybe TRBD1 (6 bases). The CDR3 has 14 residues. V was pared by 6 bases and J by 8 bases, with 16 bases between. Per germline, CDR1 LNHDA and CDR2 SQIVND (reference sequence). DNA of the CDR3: TGTGCCAGTAGCAGACCAGGGGTAGAGGAAAAACTGTTTTTT. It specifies CASSRPGVEEKLFF. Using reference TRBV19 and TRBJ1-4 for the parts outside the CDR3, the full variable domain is DGGITQSPKYLFRKEGQNVTLSCEQNLNHDAMYWYRQDPGQGLRLIYYSQIVNDFQKGDIAEGYSVSREKKESFPLTVTSAQKNPTAFYLCASSRPGVEEKLFFGSGTQLSVL.

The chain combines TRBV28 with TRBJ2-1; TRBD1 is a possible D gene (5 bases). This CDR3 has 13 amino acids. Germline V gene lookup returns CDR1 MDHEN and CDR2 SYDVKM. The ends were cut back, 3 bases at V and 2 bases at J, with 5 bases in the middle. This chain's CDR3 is CASSLDTYNEQFF. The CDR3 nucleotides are TGTGCCAGCAGTTTGGACACCTACAATGAGCAGTTCTTC.

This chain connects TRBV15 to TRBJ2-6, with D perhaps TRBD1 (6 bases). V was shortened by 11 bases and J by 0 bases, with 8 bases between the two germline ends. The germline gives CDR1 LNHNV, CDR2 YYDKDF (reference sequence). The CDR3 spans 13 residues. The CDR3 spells CASQGSGANVLTF. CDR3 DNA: TGTGCCTCACAGGGCTCTGGGGCCAACGTCCTGACTTTC.

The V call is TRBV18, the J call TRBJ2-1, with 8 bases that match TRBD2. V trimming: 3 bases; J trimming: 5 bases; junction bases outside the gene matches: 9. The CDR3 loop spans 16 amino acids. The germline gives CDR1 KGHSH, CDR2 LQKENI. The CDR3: CASSPGLAGLNNEQFF. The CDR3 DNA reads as TGTGCCAGCTCACCTGGGCTAGCGGGTTTAAACAATGAGCAGTTCTTC.

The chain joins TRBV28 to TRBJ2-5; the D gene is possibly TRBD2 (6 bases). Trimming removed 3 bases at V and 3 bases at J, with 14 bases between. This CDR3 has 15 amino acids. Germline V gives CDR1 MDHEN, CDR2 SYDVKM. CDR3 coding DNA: TGTGCCAGCAGTTTTGGGGGGTCACAAGAAGAGACCCAGTACTTC. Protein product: CASSFGGSQEETQYF. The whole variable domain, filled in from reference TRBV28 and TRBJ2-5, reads DVKVTQSSRYLVKRTGEKVFLECVQDMDHENMFWYRQDPGLGLRLIYFSYDVKMKEKGDIPEGYSVSREKKERFSLILESASTNQTSMYLCASSFGGSQEETQYFGPGTRLLVL.

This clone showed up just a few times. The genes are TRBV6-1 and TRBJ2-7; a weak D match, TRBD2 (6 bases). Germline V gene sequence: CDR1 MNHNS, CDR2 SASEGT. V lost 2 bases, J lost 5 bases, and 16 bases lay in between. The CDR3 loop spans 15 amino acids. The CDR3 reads CASSERGGGGNEQYF. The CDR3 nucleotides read TGTGCCAGCAGTGAACGGGGCGGTGGCGGGAACGAGCAGTACTTC.

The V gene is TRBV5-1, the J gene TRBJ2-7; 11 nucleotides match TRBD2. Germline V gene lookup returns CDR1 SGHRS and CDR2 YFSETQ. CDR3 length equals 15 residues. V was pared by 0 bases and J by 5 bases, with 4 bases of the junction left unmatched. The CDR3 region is CASSLALAGVDEQYF. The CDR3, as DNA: TGCGCCAGCAGCTTGGCACTAGCGGGAGTTGACGAGCAGTACTTC.

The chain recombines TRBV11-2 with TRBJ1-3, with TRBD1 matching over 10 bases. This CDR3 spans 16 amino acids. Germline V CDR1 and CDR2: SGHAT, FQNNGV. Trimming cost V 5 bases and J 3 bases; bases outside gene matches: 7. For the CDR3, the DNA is TGTGCCAGCAGCCTAAGACAGGGGGCTGGTGGAAACACCATATATTTT. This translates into CASSLRQGAGGNTIYF.